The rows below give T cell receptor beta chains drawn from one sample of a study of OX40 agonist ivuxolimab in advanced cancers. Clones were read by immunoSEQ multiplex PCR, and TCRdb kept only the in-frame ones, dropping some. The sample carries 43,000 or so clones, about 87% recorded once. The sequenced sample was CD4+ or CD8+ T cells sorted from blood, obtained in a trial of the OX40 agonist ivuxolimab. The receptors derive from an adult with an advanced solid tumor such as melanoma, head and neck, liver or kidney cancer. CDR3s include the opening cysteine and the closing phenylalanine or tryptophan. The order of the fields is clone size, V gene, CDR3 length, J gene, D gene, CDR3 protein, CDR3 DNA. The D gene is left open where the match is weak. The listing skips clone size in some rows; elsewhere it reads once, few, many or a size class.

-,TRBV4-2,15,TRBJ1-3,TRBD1,CASSQTTGAGNTIYF,TGTGCCAGCAGCCAAACGACAGGGGCTGGAAACACCATATATTTT
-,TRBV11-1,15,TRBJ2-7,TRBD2,CASSPLGSGIYEQYF,TGTGCCAGCAGCCCCCTGGGTAGCGGGATCTACGAGCAGTACTTC
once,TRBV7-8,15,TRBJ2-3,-,CASSPVGRSWNTQYF,TGTGCCAGCAGCCCAGTAGGCCGCAGCTGGAATACGCAGTATTTT
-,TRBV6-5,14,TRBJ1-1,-,CASSDWGSNTEAFF,TGTGCCAGCAGTGACTGGGGATCCAACACTGAAGCTTTCTTT
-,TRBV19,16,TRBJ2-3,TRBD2,CASSTFSGRSTDTQYF,TGTGCCAGTAGTACCTTTAGCGGGAGATCGACAGATACGCAGTATTTT
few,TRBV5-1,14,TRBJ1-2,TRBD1,CASRPGTGGDGYTF,TGCGCCAGCAGGCCTGGGACAGGGGGCGATGGCTACACCTTC
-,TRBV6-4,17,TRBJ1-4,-,CASSKLLSTRGLRKLFF,TGTGCCAGCAGTAAATTACTTTCGACAAGAGGACTCCGAAAACTGTTTTTT
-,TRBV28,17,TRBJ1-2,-,CASSLGTAQTRHYGYTF,TGTGCCAGCAGTTTAGGGACCGCTCAAACCCGTCACTATGGCTACACCTTC
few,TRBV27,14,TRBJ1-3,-,CASRPQGAGNTIYF,TGTGCCAGCAGACCTCAGGGAGCTGGAAACACCATATATTTT
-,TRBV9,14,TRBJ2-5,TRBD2,CASSVGLAAETQYF,TGTGCCAGCAGCGTCGGACTAGCCGCAGAGACCCAGTACTTC
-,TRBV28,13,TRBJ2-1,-,CASNMGSYNEQFF,TGTGCCAGCAATATGGGCTCCTACAATGAGCAGTTCTTC
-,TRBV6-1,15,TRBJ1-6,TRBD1,CASSHRGLYNSPLHF,TGTGCCAGCAGTCACAGGGGGTTGTATAATTCACCCCTCCACTTT
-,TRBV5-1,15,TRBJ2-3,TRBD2,CASSSGLGTGDTQYF,TGCGCCAGCAGCTCCGGACTAGGAACAGGAGATACGCAGTATTTT
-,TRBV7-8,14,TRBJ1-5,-,CASSLRQTNQPQHF,TGTGCCAGCAGCTTGAGGCAGACAAATCAGCCCCAGCATTTT
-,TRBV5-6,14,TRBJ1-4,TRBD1,CASSLEGASEKLFF,TGTGCCAGCAGCTTGGAGGGGGCGAGTGAAAAACTGTTTTTT
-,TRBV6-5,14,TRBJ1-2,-,CASSYDRLNYGYTF,TGTGCCAGCAGTTACGACAGACTTAACTATGGCTACACCTTC
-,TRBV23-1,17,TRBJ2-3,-,CASSHLGANASTDTQYF,TGCGCCAGCAGTCACCTAGGGGCAAACGCTAGCACAGATACGCAGTATTTT
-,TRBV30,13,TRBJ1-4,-,CAGTDTTNEKLFF,TGTGCCGGAACCGACACCACTAATGAAAAACTGTTTTTT
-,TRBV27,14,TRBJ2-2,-,CASSPLRVTGELFF,TGTGCCAGCAGTCCACTCCGAGTAACCGGGGAGCTGTTTTTT
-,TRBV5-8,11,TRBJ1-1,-,CASSLFWLAFF,TGTGCCAGCAGCTTGTTTTGGTTAGCTTTCTTT
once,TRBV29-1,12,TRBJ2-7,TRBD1,CSAGQGRGEQYF,TGCAGCGCCGGACAGGGTCGAGGGGAGCAGTACTTC
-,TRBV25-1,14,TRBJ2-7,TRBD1,CASSRGQGRYEQYF,TGTGCCAGCAGCCGGGGACAGGGTCGCTACGAGCAGTACTTC
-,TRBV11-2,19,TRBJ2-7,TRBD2,CASSPLRTSGRARSYEQYF,TGTGCCAGCAGCCCGCTCAGAACTAGCGGGAGGGCCAGGTCCTACGAGCAGTACTTC
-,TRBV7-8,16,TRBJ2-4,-,CASSLRTGVAKNIQYF,TGTGCCAGCAGCTTACGGACGGGGGTAGCCAAAAACATTCAGTACTTC
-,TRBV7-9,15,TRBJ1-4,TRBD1,CASSSSGGLSEKLFF,TGTGCCAGCAGCTCCTCAGGGGGCTTAAGTGAAAAACTGTTTTTT
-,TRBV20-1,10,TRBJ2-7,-,CSAPDGEQYF,TGCAGTGCGCCGGATGGCGAGCAGTACTTC